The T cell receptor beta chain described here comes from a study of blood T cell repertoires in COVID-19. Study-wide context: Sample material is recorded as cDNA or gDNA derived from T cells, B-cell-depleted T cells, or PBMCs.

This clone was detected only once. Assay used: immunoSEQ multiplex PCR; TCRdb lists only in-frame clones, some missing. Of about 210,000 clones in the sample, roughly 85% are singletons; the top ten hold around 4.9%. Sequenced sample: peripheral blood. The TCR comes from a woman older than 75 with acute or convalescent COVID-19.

The DNA of the CDR3 is TGTGCCTGGAGCCTCGGTGAAAAACTGTTTTTT. This sequence encodes CAWSLGEKLFF. The chain recombines TRBV30 with TRBJ1-4; D unresolved. This CDR3 contains 11 residues. Germline CDR1 reads GTSNPN; CDR2 reads SVGIG (reference sequence). Between the trimmed V and J ends, which lost 3 bases and 7 bases, there was a span of 6 bases.